The entry that follows covers one T cell receptor (beta chain) sequence. Enrolled through a virtual design, the participants were between roughly 18 and 89 years of age and came from about two dozen US areas. The data are from a study of blood T cell repertoires in COVID-19. Study at large: Acute and convalescent COVID-19 specimens originated in the United States, Italy and Spain. Sources were T cells, B-cell-depleted T cells, or PBMCs; the material itself was cDNA or gDNA.

Under the authors' procedure: Reference gene primer amplification yielded estimated nucleated cell counts. Only in-frame clones appear in the TCRdb table, and some are missing; sequencing was by immunoSEQ multiplex PCR. V and J calls and clone size are as listed in that table; D and trimming were resolved from the DNA. Of about 400,000 clones in the sample, around 89% were seen once. Germline-derived CDR1 and CDR2 are LNHDA and SQIVND (reference sequence). The CDR3 has 20 amino acids. V gave up 4 bases and J gave up 0 bases; unmatched junction bases: 11. This TCR was sampled from a woman aged 25-40 years with acute COVID-19. Sequenced input: PBMCs or T cells enriched from blood (not recorded which). The rearrangement uses TRBV19 and TRBJ2-1, with 14 bases fitting TRBD2. DNA of the CDR3: TGTGCCAGTAGTACCAGACCGGGACTAGCGGGGGTTAGCTCCTACAATGAGCAGTTCTTC. Protein: CASSTRPGLAGVSSYNEQFF.